This T cell receptor (beta chain) was recovered during a study of cytomegalovirus exposure and HLA in healthy donors. Study overall: Among around 400 genotyped donors, 80% to 90% fell in the Caucasian-associated ancestry cluster.

Vbeta (60) and Jbeta (13) primers were used in the PCR. Some clones are missing from TCRdb's copy, which holds only in-frame ones; the method was immunoSEQ multiplex PCR. The sample contains roughly 250,000 clones, roughly 86% of which appear only once. Trimming removed 1 base at V and 9 bases at J, with 7 bases between. Germline V gene sequence: CDR1 SGHNT, CDR2 YENEEA. The CDR3 is made up of 12 amino acids. The sequence derives from a woman aged 35 to 49 in good health and CMV-seropositive. The material sequenced was PBMCs. The chain carries TRBV11-3 and TRBJ2-1; D is ambiguous. The CDR3 sequence: CASSLVPGEQFF. The CDR3 nucleotides are TGTGCCAGCAGCTTAGTGCCGGGTGAGCAGTTCTTC. Supplemented by reference TRBV11-3 and TRBJ2-1, the full variable domain reads EAGVVQSPRYKIIEKKQPVAFWCNPISGHNTLYWYLQNLGQGPELLIRYENEEAVDDSQLPKDRFSAERLKGVDSTLKIQPAELGDSAVYLCASSLVPGEQFFGPGTRLTVL.